The rows below give T cell receptor beta chains drawn from one sample of a study of blood T cell repertoires in COVID-19. Assay used: immunoSEQ multiplex PCR; TCRdb lists only in-frame clones, some missing. This table has about 150,000 clones, roughly four fifths appearing once. The sequenced sample was peripheral blood. Every receptor here comes from an elderly woman with COVID-19, enrolled during active disease. The CDR3 runs from the conserved cysteine through the conserved F or W. A D gene is named only where the DNA matches it firmly. The size entry is marked missing in some rows and otherwise reads once, few, many or a size class.

NA	TRBV24-1	NA	TRBJ2-7	TGTGCCACCAGTGATTACCGAGCCGAGCAGTACTTC	CATSDYRAEQYF
TRBD2	TRBV19	NA	TRBJ2-7	TGTGCCAGTAGTAAGCGGGGGAACACCTACGAGCAGTACTTC	CASSKRGNTYEQYF
TRBD2	TRBV28	once	TRBJ2-5	TGTGCCAGCAGACTCCGGGGACTAGCGGGCAGAGAGACCCAGTACTTC	CASRLRGLAGRETQYF
NA	TRBV6-5	NA	TRBJ2-1	TGTGCCAGCAGTTTCGACAGCTACAATGAGCAGTTCTTC	CASSFDSYNEQFF
TRBD2	TRBV7-6	NA	TRBJ2-1	TGTGCCAGCAGCTGGTCTGGCGGGGGGGGATACAATGAGCAGTTCTTC	CASSWSGGGGYNEQFF
TRBD1	TRBV6-1	NA	TRBJ1-1	TGTGCCAGCAGTGAAAGGAAGGGGGCGGACACTGAAGCTTTCTTT	CASSERKGADTEAFF
TRBD1	TRBV6-5	few	TRBJ2-7	TGTGCCACCGAGACAGGGCTAATCTACGAGCAGTACTTC	CATETGLIYEQYF
TRBD2	TRBV7-2	NA	TRBJ2-7	TGTGCCAGCAGCTTAGACGGGACTAGCGGAACCTACGAGCAGTACTTC	CASSLDGTSGTYEQYF
NA	TRBV10-3	NA	TRBJ2-7	TGTGCCATCAGTCCGGACACCTACGAGCAGTACTTC	CAISPDTYEQYF
TRBD1	TRBV5-1	NA	TRBJ2-2	TGCGCCAGCAGCTTGCCCGAGGGACAGGGGTTTAACACCGGGGAGCTGTTTTTT	CASSLPEGQGFNTGELFF
NA	TRBV2	NA	TRBJ2-5	TGTGCCAGCAGTCCTACTACCCCGGAGACCCAGTACTTC	CASSPTTPETQYF
TRBD2	TRBV5-1	NA	TRBJ2-5	TGCGCCAGCAGCTTGGCTGGGGGGGGAGAGACCCAGTACTTC	CASSLAGGGETQYF
NA	TRBV18	NA	TRBJ2-5	TGTGCCAGCTCACCAACAGGGTTGGGGACCCAGTACTTC	CASSPTGLGTQYF
TRBD1	TRBV10-1	once	TRBJ1-1	TGCGCCAGCAAACGGACAGGGGCCACTGAAGCTTTCTTT	CASKRTGATEAFF
TRBD1	TRBV29-1	NA	TRBJ2-1	TGCAGCGTTGATAATTTCGGGACAGGCACTACGGTAGTGCAGTTCTTC	CSVDNFGTGTTVVQFF
TRBD1	TRBV10-3	NA	TRBJ1-2	TGTGCCATCAGTACGGGACAGGGGGCCGGCTACACCTTC	CAISTGQGAGYTF
NA	TRBV3-1/TRBV3-2	NA	TRBJ1-2	TGTGCCAGCAGCCAACTCCAGGGTAACTATGGCTACACCTTC	CASSQLQGNYGYTF
NA	TRBV15	NA	TRBJ1-2	TGTGCCACCAGCAGTCACCTCCCAGGGGATGGCTACACCTTC	CATSSHLPGDGYTF
TRBD1	TRBV15	NA	TRBJ1-6	TGTGCCACCAGCAGATTTCCGGGACAGGGGGCCACCGCCTATAATTCACCCCTCCACTTT	CATSRFPGQGATAYNSPLHF
NA	TRBV18	once	TRBJ1-4	TGTGCCAGCTCACCTCTGTCAGGGTTTAGCGAAAAACTGTTTTTT	CASSPLSGFSEKLFF
TRBD1	TRBV30	NA	TRBJ2-7	TGTGCCTGGAGAGGGACAGGGGGCTACGAGCAGTACTTC	CAWRGTGGYEQYF
TRBD2	TRBV18	NA	TRBJ2-1	TGTGCCAGCTCACAGGGACTAGCGGGGGGTAATGAGCAGTTCTTC	CASSQGLAGGNEQFF
NA	TRBV19	NA	TRBJ2-5	TGTGCCAGTAGTATAAATCCGGGACAAGAGACCCAGTACTTC	CASSINPGQETQYF
NA	TRBV12-3/TRBV12-4	NA	TRBJ2-7	TGTGCCAGCAGGGGGGCAGGGACCTACGAGCAGTACTTC	CASRGAGTYEQYF
NA	TRBV4-2	NA	TRBJ1-4	TGTGCCAGCAGCCAAGAGCTATCGCCCAAACTGTTTTTT	CASSQELSPKLFF
NA	TRBV28	NA	TRBJ2-7	TGTGCCAGCAGCTCAGGGATCAACGAGCAGTACTTC	CASSSGINEQYF
NA	TRBV29-1	NA	TRBJ1-1	TGCAGCGTCCCCTCGGGTGCGGCCTACGCTTTCTTT	CSVPSGAAYAFF
NA	TRBV19	NA	TRBJ1-3	TGTGCCAGTAGTATCCAGGCGATGGGAAACACCATATATTTT	CASSIQAMGNTIYF
TRBD1	TRBV18	NA	TRBJ1-3	TGTGCCAGCTCACCCCAGGGGGCTGGAAACACCATATATTTT	CASSPQGAGNTIYF
TRBD1	TRBV10-3	NA	TRBJ2-3	TGTGCCATCAGACAGGGGGATACGCAGTATTTT	CAIRQGDTQYF
TRBD1	TRBV27	once	TRBJ2-5	TGTGCCAGCAGTTTTGGGGTAGGCAGGGGGATGGAGACCCAGTACTTC	CASSFGVGRGMETQYF
NA	TRBV21-1	NA	TRBJ2-5	TGTGCCAGCAGGACGATTTTAGCGGGAGAGAACCAAGAGACCCAGTACTTC	CASRTILAGENQETQYF
NA	TRBV11-2	NA	TRBJ2-7	TGTGCCAGCAGCTTAGATGGTGTTATGGGAGTGGGAGGCTACGAGCAGTACTTC	CASSLDGVMGVGGYEQYF
TRBD1	TRBV6-5	NA	TRBJ1-1	TGTGCCAGCAGAGGGACAGGGGGGAACACTGAAGCTTTCTTT	CASRGTGGNTEAFF
TRBD2	TRBV20-1	NA	TRBJ2-7	TGCAGTGCTAGTGGGAGACGAAAGCAGCGGGAGGGGCTCTACGAGCAGTACTTC	CSASGRRKQREGLYEQYF
NA	TRBV6-6	NA	TRBJ2-5	TGTGCCAGCAGTTACTCGTGGGCAGGGCGAGAGACCCAGTACTTC	CASSYSWAGRETQYF
TRBD1	TRBV11-2	NA	TRBJ1-4	TGTGCCAGCAGCCTAACCGGGACAGCTAATGAAAAACTGTTTTTT	CASSLTGTANEKLFF
NA	TRBV5-1	NA	TRBJ2-7	TGCGCCAGCAGCTCCATGGACAGTTGGCAGTACTTC	CASSSMDSWQYF
TRBD1	TRBV19	NA	TRBJ1-1	TGTGCCAGTAGAAGGGGGCAAAACACTGAAGCTTTCTTT	CASRRGQNTEAFF
TRBD1	TRBV4-2	NA	TRBJ1-5	TGTGCCAGCAGCCAGCTTAGGGGTAGACAGGGCCACTACGATAGCAATCAGCCCCAGCATTTT	CASSQLRGRQGHYDSNQPQHF
TRBD1	TRBV19	few	TRBJ1-3	TGTGCCAGTAGTATACAGGGGGCTGGAAACACCATATATTTT	CASSIQGAGNTIYF
TRBD1	TRBV10-3	NA	TRBJ2-7	TGTGCCATCAGCCAAGGGACAGGGATACTCTCCTACGAGCAGTACTTC	CAISQGTGILSYEQYF
NA	TRBV5-4	NA	TRBJ1-4	TGTGCCAGCAGCTTGGGCCCCATTAAAAGTAGCGAAAAACTGTTTTTT	CASSLGPIKSSEKLFF
NA	TRBV4-1	NA	TRBJ1-3	TGCGCCAGCAGCCAAGATCCCAACAGGGACCCTGGAAACACCATATATTTT	CASSQDPNRDPGNTIYF
TRBD1	TRBV6-1	NA	TRBJ1-2	TGTGCCAGCAGTGAAATAGGACAGGCCGACTATGGCTACACCTTC	CASSEIGQADYGYTF
TRBD1	TRBV7-2	NA	TRBJ1-5	TGTGCCAGCAGCTTAGACAGGGGCACCAATCAGCCCCAGCATTTT	CASSLDRGTNQPQHF
NA	TRBV7-2	NA	TRBJ1-1	TGTGCCAGCAGCTTAGCGCGGTCCGGATCAGCTTTCTTT	CASSLARSGSAFF
NA	TRBV6-2/TRBV6-3	NA	TRBJ2-5	TGTGCCAGCAGTAAACTAGAAGAGACCCAGTACTTC	CASSKLEETQYF
NA	TRBV27	NA	TRBJ2-1	TGTGCCAGCAGTTTATCAAAATTTTCGAATGAGCAGTTCTTC	CASSLSKFSNEQFF